Following are 11 T cell receptor beta chains from one sample sequenced in a study of T cells in Graves' hyperthyroidism and ophthalmopathy. Using RNA transcripts as the source, TCR beta CDR3 regions were amplified. HTBI primers were used for first-round RT-PCR of the TCR CDR3. TCRdb analysed the multiplex PCR reads with MiXCR anew, one entry per CDR3 protein. This sample has 400,000 to 600,000 distinct CDR3 sequences; less than 25% occur once, and the top ten carry 26%. Sequencing input: blood. The receptor source for this set is a man aged 18 to 30 with Graves' hyperthyroidism.

V gene TRBV11-2 combines with J gene TRBJ2-7, with TRBD2 matching over 10 bases. The CDR3 extends over 19 amino acids. Germline lookup yields CDR1 SGHAT and CDR2 FQNNGV. Trimming at V came to 3 bases and at J to 4 bases, leaving 18 bases not matched to a gene. The DNA of the CDR3 is TGTGCCAGCAGCTTGCTGGTAGCCGCCCCAGCGGGAGGGCCTTACGAGCAGTACTTC. Protein: CASSLLVAAPAGGPYEQYF.

The CDR3 spells CASSPSQSGYTF. DNA for the CDR3: TGTGCCAGCTCACCCTCCCAAAGTGGCTACACCTTC. This chain uses TRBV18 with TRBJ1-2; no clear D. With 3 bases removed from V and 7 bases from J, the gap between germline ends came to 9 bases. Looked up from germline, CDR1 is KGHSH and CDR2 is LQKENI. CDR3 size: 12 residues.

This clonotype was detected only a few times. The chain joins TRBV19 to TRBJ2-6, with a weak D call TRBD2 (7 bases). CDR3 length equals 15 residues. Germline CDR1 LNHDA, CDR2 SQIVND (reference sequence). V gave up 7 bases and J gave up 2 bases, with 12 bases separating them. The CDR3 spells CASTGGLPGANVLTF. Here the CDR3 DNA reads TGTGCCAGTACCGGGGGGCTTCCTGGGGCCAACGTCCTGACTTTC.

The chain has TRBV29-1 and TRBJ1-1; D is unclear. Per germline, CDR1 SQVTM and CDR2 ANQGSEA. This CDR3 has 14 amino acids. V lost 7 bases to trimming and J lost 0 bases, with 15 bases between them. The CDR3 is CSAGRLFMNTEAFF. The CDR3 DNA follows: TGCAGCGCAGGACGCCTGTTCATGAACACTGAAGCTTTCTTT.

This clonotype occurred many times. The chain is built from TRBV28 and TRBJ1-3; D gene ambiguous. The germline V gene encodes CDR1 MDHEN and CDR2 SYDVKM. The CDR3 is made up of 15 amino acids. V gave up 6 bases and J gave up 0 bases, with 12 bases separating them. The chain's CDR3 is CASSVTQVSGNTIYF. Written as DNA, the CDR3 is TGTGCCAGCAGCGTAACTCAGGTCTCTGGAAACACCATATATTTT.

This clonotype was seen repeatedly, ten times or more. This rearrangement joins TRBV6-4 to TRBJ2-2; TRBD2 matches at 11 bases. CDR3 length: 15 amino acids. Germline CDR1 is MRHNA and CDR2 is SNTAGT. The V and J ends lost 6 bases and 5 bases, in that order; junction bases with no gene match: 5. As DNA, the CDR3 is TGTGCCAGCAGCCGACTAGCGGGGCTTACCGGGGAGCTGTTTTTT. Its translation is CASSRLAGLTGELFF.

At least ten counts were recorded for this clonotype. V usage is TRBV24-1 and J usage is TRBJ1-2; 10 positions match TRBD1. This CDR3 contains 14 residues. The J segment lost 7 bases and the V segment lost 0 bases, leaving 1 base of the junction unmatched. Germline V gene lookup returns CDR1 KGHDR and CDR2 SFDVKD. CDR3 DNA: TGTGCCACCAGTGATTTGAGGGACAGGGGTGGCTACACCTTC. Translated: CATSDLRDRGGYTF.

This clonotype was detected ten times or more. The gene calls are TRBV6-1 and TRBJ1-1; 8 bases line up with TRBD1. The CDR3 runs 14 residues. Germline CDR1 and CDR2: MNHNS and SASEGT. The ends lost 10 bases at V and 6 bases at J; junction bases unmatched: 13. The CDR3 DNA sequence: TGTGCCATTAGCCCGGGACAGGTCAGCGCTGAAGCTTTCTTT. It codes for CAISPGQVSAEAFF.

The chain employs TRBV12-5 and TRBJ1-1; a weak D match, TRBD1 (5 bases). With 6 bases removed from V and 1 base from J, the gap between germline ends came to 12 bases. The germline V gene has CDR1 LGHNT and CDR2 FRNRAP. The CDR3 loop spans 14 amino acids. The CDR3 is CASGQDWGNTEAFF. The CDR3 nucleotides are TGTGCTAGTGGACAGGACTGGGGGAACACTGAAGCTTTCTTT.

This clonotype was seen repeatedly, ten times or more. CDR3: CASSGWPDTEAFF. CDR3 sequence (DNA): TGTGCCAGCAGTGGATGGCCGGACACTGAAGCTTTCTTT. This chain joins TRBV12-3 or TRBV12-4 and TRBJ1-1; D is ambiguous. V lost 5 bases and J lost 3, with 10 bases in between. The CDR3 sequence is 13 residues long.

This clonotype has just a few counts. V gene TRBV5-1 combines with J gene TRBJ2-7, with 10 bases fitting TRBD1. The CDR3 is made up of 16 amino acids. Losses at the gene ends were 4 bases for V and 4 bases for J; bases not matched to a gene: 11. The germline V gene has CDR1 SGHRS and CDR2 YFSETQ. In nucleotides, the CDR3 is TGCGCCAGCAGCCGGACAGGGGGATCAATTGGGTACGAGCAGTACTTC. Translation gives CASSRTGGSIGYEQYF.